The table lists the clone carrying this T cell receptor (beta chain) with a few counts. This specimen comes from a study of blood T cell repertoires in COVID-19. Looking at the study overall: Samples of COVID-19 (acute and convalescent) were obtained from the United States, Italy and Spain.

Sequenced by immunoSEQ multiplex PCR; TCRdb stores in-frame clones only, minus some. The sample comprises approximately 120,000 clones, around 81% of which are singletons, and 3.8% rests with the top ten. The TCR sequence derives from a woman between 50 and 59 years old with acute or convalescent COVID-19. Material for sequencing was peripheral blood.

CDR3 DNA sequence: TGTGCCAGCAGCCCCGCGTCGGGTAACACTGAAGCTTTCTTT. Translated, it gives CASSPASGNTEAFF. The chain joins TRBV7-2 to TRBJ1-1, with D hard to call. V gave up 5 bases and J gave up 2 bases, with 12 bases separating them. There are 14 residues in the CDR3. CDR1 is SGHTA, CDR2 FQGNSA, per germline. The full variable domain, its missing parts supplied by reference TRBV7-2 and TRBJ1-1, is GAGVSQSPSNKVTEKGKDVELRCDPISGHTALYWYRQSLGQGLEFLIYFQGNSAPDKSGLPSDRFSAERTGGSVSTLTIQRTQQEDSAVYLCASSPASGNTEAFFGQGTRLTVV.